The 12 T cell receptor beta chains below all came from one sample that was sequenced in a study of glioma-infiltrating T cells after dendritic cell vaccination. The method was immunoSEQ multiplex PCR; TCRdb's version includes in-frame clones alone and lacks a portion of them. The sample yields 90,000 to 100,000 clones, 79% seen once. The material sequenced was blood, taken before dendritic cell vaccination. The receptors originated from a human donor with glioblastoma.

This chain joins TRBV5-6 and TRBJ2-7; 7 bases fit TRBD1. Looked up from germline, CDR1 is SGHDT and CDR2 is YYEEEE. CDR3 length: 15 residues. The junction had 8 bases not matched to a gene; V was cut back by 4 bases and J by 1 base. CDR3 DNA sequence: TGTGCCAGCAGCCCAGGGGACAGACTGTCCTACGAGCAGTACTTC. This gives the protein CASSPGDRLSYEQYF. The whole variable domain, filled in from reference TRBV5-6 and TRBJ2-7, reads DAGVTQSPTHLIKTRGQQVTLRCSPKSGHDTVSWYQQALGQGPQFIFQYYEEEERQRGNFPDRFSGHQFPNYSSELNVNALLLGDSALYLCASSPGDRLSYEQYFGPGTRLTVT.

The chain joins TRBV19 to TRBJ1-1; D might be TRBD1 (6 bases). The CDR3 has 15 amino acids. Trimming took off 3 bases at V and 9 bases at J, with 20 bases between the two ends. Germline V gene data show CDR1 as LNHDA and CDR2 as SQIVND (reference sequence). The CDR3 coding sequence is TGTGCCAGTAGTATCCCTAGTCTAGGACAGACCCAAGCTTTCTTT. It specifies CASSIPSLGQTQAFF.

V gene TRBV18 combines with J gene TRBJ2-1, with 7 bases matching TRBD1. V was clipped by 4 bases and J by 7 bases; unmatched bases: 10. The CDR3 sequence is 15 residues long. CDR1 is KGHSH, CDR2 LQKENI, per germline. CDR3 residues: CASSLYGQVQNEQFF. DNA for the CDR3: TGTGCCAGCTCACTCTACGGACAGGTTCAAAATGAGCAGTTCTTC.

This clone was seen a single time. The chain links TRBV7-9 to TRBJ1-1; 8 nucleotides align to TRBD1. CDR1 and CDR2 (germline): SEHNR, FQNEAQ (reference sequence). This CDR3 region has 14 residues. V lost 5 bases to trimming and J lost 11 bases; unmatched junction nucleotides: 13. CDR3 amino acids: CASSRAGGGVRAFF. The CDR3 DNA is TGTGCCAGCAGCCGAGCAGGGGGCGGCGTGCGGGCTTTCTTT. Drawing the rest from reference TRBV7-9 and TRBJ1-1, the complete variable domain is DTGVSQNPRHKITKRGQNVTFRCDPISEHNRLYWYRQTLGQGPEFLTYFQNEAQLEKSRLLSDRFSAERPKGSFSTLEIQRTEQGDSAMYLCASSRAGGGVRAFFGQGTRLTVV.

This rearrangement joins TRBV5-1 to TRBJ2-7, with TRBD1 as a possible D gene (6 bases). V was pared by 4 bases and J by 0 bases, with 11 bases between. From germline, CDR1 is SGHRS and CDR2 YFSETQ. CDR3 length: 14 residues. For the CDR3, the DNA is TGCGCCAGCAGCGTCTACAGGGACTCCTACGAGCAGTACTTC. Residues: CASSVYRDSYEQYF.

This sequence joins TRBV2 and TRBJ2-3; D might be TRBD2 (7 bases). This CDR3 is 13 amino acids long. The V and J ends lost 8 bases and 1 base respectively, with 10 bases between them. Germline CDR1 is SNHLY and CDR2 is FYNNEI. In DNA form, the CDR3 reads TGTGCCAGCGGGGGGGCCCGCACAGATACGCAGTATTTT. This sequence encodes CASGGARTDTQYF.

The chain links TRBV30 to TRBJ1-1; D not resolved. Germline CDR1 and CDR2: GTSNPN and SVGIG (reference sequence). V was pared by 0 bases and J by 4 bases, with 12 bases between. This CDR3 spans 14 amino acids. CDR3 sequence reads: CAWSVLEGTTEAFF. In nucleotides, the CDR3 is TGTGCCTGGAGTGTACTTGAGGGTACCACTGAAGCTTTCTTT.

This sequence joins TRBV7-6 and TRBJ2-7, with 8 bases matching TRBD1. Losses at the gene ends were 4 bases for V and 4 bases for J; bases not matched to a gene: 6. Germline loops: CDR1 SGHVS, CDR2 FNYEAQ. The CDR3 has 14 amino acids. DNA for the CDR3: TGTGCCAGCAGCTCCGGACAGGGTGATTACGAGCAGTACTTC. It specifies CASSSGQGDYEQYF.

The rearrangement uses TRBV5-1 and TRBJ1-1; perhaps TRBD1 as D (6 bases). Germline lookup yields CDR1 SGHRS and CDR2 YFSETQ. This CDR3 spans 14 amino acids. The germline V and J ends were trimmed by 0 bases and 4 bases, with 10 bases remaining between them. DNA for the CDR3: TGCGCCAGCAGCTTGGCACAGGGTGGCACTGAAGCTTTCTTT. Protein product: CASSLAQGGTEAFF.

Concerning this clone itself: Sequence at one end of the junction differs from germline and may be a read error. The rearrangement links TRBV6-5 to TRBJ1-2, with 7 bases aligning to TRBD1. The CDR3 covers 14 residues. Per the germline V gene, CDR1 is MNHEY and CDR2 is SVGAGI. The CDR3 protein is CASSYQLSDRDENF. The CDR3 DNA reads TGTGCCAGCAGTTACCAGTTATCCGACAGGGATGAGAACTTC.

This clone was seen a handful of times. The chain combines TRBV2 with TRBJ1-5; tentatively, D is TRBD1 (6 bases). Trimming shortened V by 4 bases and J by 4 bases, and 11 bases separated the two germline ends. CDR3 length: 14 residues. The germline V gene has CDR1 SNHLY and CDR2 FYNNEI. The CDR3 spells CASSGRGPNQPQHF. CDR3 sequence (DNA): TGTGCCAGCAGTGGCAGGGGTCCAAATCAGCCCCAGCATTTT.

The rearrangement joins TRBV28 to TRBJ2-7, with 7 bases that match TRBD1. The trim removed 8 bases at V and 3 bases at J, leaving 7 bases unmatched. The CDR3 sequence is 13 residues long. Per germline, CDR1 MDHEN and CDR2 SYDVKM. CDR3 sequence: CASGTGVFYEQYF. The CDR3 bases are TGTGCCAGCGGCACAGGGGTATTCTACGAGCAGTACTTC. The whole variable domain, filled in from reference TRBV28 and TRBJ2-7, reads DVKVTQSSRYLVKRTGEKVFLECVQDMDHENMFWYRQDPGLGLRLIYFSYDVKMKEKGDIPEGYSVSREKKERFSLILESASTNQTSMYLCASGTGVFYEQYFGPGTRLTVT.